The 26 T cell receptor beta chains below come from one sample, sequenced in a study of T cells in narcolepsy. Produced via immunoSEQ multiplex PCR; TCRdb's table is partial and in-frame only. Here the sample spans tens of thousands of clones, 80% to 85% being singletons. The sequenced sample consisted of CD45RA- memory CD4+ T cells from PBMCs. The source of these receptors is a human donor with narcolepsy.

The rearrangement links TRBV6-1 to TRBJ1-1, with a weak D call TRBD1 (6 bases). Germline values: CDR1 MNHNS, CDR2 SASEGT. Deletions cut 8 bases from V and 5 bases from J, with 15 bases between. This CDR3 comprises 13 residues. Here the CDR3 reads CASVPPGVTEAFF. CDR3 nucleotide sequence: TGTGCCAGCGTCCCCCCAGGGGTTACTGAAGCTTTCTTT.

The V and J genes are TRBV28 and TRBJ2-3; D possibly corresponds to TRBD2 (5 bases). Trimming shortened V by 5 bases and J by 6 bases, and 9 bases separated the two germline ends. Germline assignment: CDR1 MDHEN and CDR2 SYDVKM. CDR3 size: 12 residues. CDR3 loop: CASSPERDTQYF. CDR3 sequence (DNA): TGTGCCAGCAGTCCAGAGCGGGATACGCAGTATTTT.

The gene calls are TRBV11-3 and TRBJ2-1; 8 bases are a match to TRBD1. The junction had 7 bases not matched to a gene; V was cut back by 6 bases and J by 9 bases. The germline gives CDR1 SGHNT, CDR2 YENEEA. The CDR3 loop spans 13 amino acids. The DNA of the CDR3 is TGTGCCAGCAGTCTTCCCGGGACAGGTGAGCAGTTCTTC. Translation: CASSLPGTGEQFF.

As concerns this clone: Distinct nucleotide sequences in the sample also encode this CDR3. The chain links TRBV2 to TRBJ1-1, with D perhaps TRBD1 (6 bases). The CDR3 has 13 amino acids. Deletions cut 6 bases from V and 3 bases from J, with 11 bases between. CDR1 and CDR2 from the germline V gene are SNHLY and FYNNEI. The CDR3 spells CASRTGGYTEAFF. CDR3 bases: TGTGCCAGCAGGACTGGGGGCTACACTGAAGCTTTCTTT.

This chain links TRBV7-2 with TRBJ2-5, with D tentatively TRBD1 (6 bases). The V gene lost 4 bases and the J gene lost 1 base, with 7 bases spanning the gap. The CDR3 loop spans 13 amino acids. In germline, CDR1 is SGHTA, CDR2 FQGNSA. Here the CDR3 reads CASSYRVQETQYF. CDR3 bases: TGTGCCAGCAGCTACAGGGTCCAAGAGACCCAGTACTTC.

This chain connects TRBV6-5 to TRBJ2-3; 8 bases are a match to TRBD1. This CDR3 comprises 14 residues. Germline CDR1 is MNHEY and CDR2 is SVGAGI. V dropped 6 bases and J dropped 6; count of bases not matched to a gene: 8. The CDR3 region has the DNA TGTGCCAGCAGCTACCGGGACAGGCGGGATACGCAGTATTTT. Amino acid sequence: CASSYRDRRDTQYF.

The chain carries TRBV2 and TRBJ2-4; no clear D. The CDR3 sequence is 15 residues long. The V gene's germline CDR1 is SNHLY and CDR2 FYNNEI. The V and J ends lost 7 bases and 2 bases respectively, with 15 bases between them. CDR3 in amino acids: CASTYDELSKNIQYF. In DNA, the CDR3 is TGTGCCAGCACCTACGATGAGTTATCCAAAAACATTCAGTACTTC. The variable domain in full, completed from reference TRBV2 and TRBJ2-4, reads EPEVTQTPSHQVTQMGQEVILRCVPISNHLYFYWYRQILGQKVEFLVSFYNNEISEKSEIFDDQFSVERPDGSNFTLKIRSTKLEDSAMYFCASTYDELSKNIQYFGAGTRLSVL.

The genes are TRBV30 and TRBJ2-5; D is unresolved. CDR1 GTSNPN and CDR2 SVGIG come from the germline V gene (reference sequence). Trimming removed 0 bases at V and 7 bases at J, with 18 bases between. CDR3 length: 15 residues. CDR3 sequence: CAWSVIGGSKRTQYF. CDR3 DNA sequence: TGTGCCTGGAGTGTAATAGGTGGATCTAAACGGACCCAGTACTTC. Full variable domain (rest looked up from reference TRBV30 and TRBJ2-5): SQTIHQWPATLVQPVGSPLSLECTVEGTSNPNLYWYRQAAGRGLQLLFYSVGIGQISSEVPQNLSASRPQDRQFILSSKKLLLSDSGFYLCAWSVIGGSKRTQYFGPGTRLLVL.

This clone was observed once. The chain couples TRBV5-1 to TRBJ2-1; TRBD2 matches at 12 bases. Germline-derived CDR1 and CDR2 are SGHRS and YFSETQ. Trimming removed 0 bases from V and 8 bases from J; junction bases left unmatched: 9. The CDR3 runs 17 residues. Here the CDR3 DNA reads TGCGCCAGCAGCTTGGGGGTGACTAGCGGGAGTCATGATGAGCAGTTCTTC. It is translated as CASSLGVTSGSHDEQFF. Together with reference TRBV5-1 and TRBJ2-1, the CDR3 gives the full variable domain: KAGVTQTPRYLIKTRGQQVTLSCSPISGHRSVSWYQQTPGQGLQFLFEYFSETQRNKGNFPGRFSGRQFSNSRSEMNVSTLELGDSALYLCASSLGVTSGSHDEQFFGPGTRLTVL.

The chain is built from TRBV5-1 and TRBJ2-2; D is perhaps TRBD1 (5 bases). V lost 1 base to trimming and J lost 3 bases, with 10 bases between them. The CDR3 extends over 15 amino acids. Germline V gene lookup returns CDR1 SGHRS and CDR2 YFSETQ. The CDR3 region is CASSLLGDDTGELFF. CDR3 sequence (DNA): TGCGCCAGCAGCTTGTTAGGGGATGACACCGGGGAGCTGTTTTTT.

The genes are TRBV5-4 and TRBJ2-5; 11 nucleotides agree with TRBD2. Germline CDR1 SGHNT, CDR2 YYREEE (reference sequence). This CDR3 spans 14 amino acids. After removal of 4 bases from V and 4 bases from J, the junction contained 3 bases not matched to a gene. The CDR3 loop is CASSPGLAGETQYF. CDR3 nucleotide sequence: TGTGCCAGCAGCCCAGGACTAGCGGGAGAGACCCAGTACTTC.

The V gene is TRBV6-5, the J gene TRBJ1-2; D remains ambiguous. Germline V gene data show CDR1 as MNHEY and CDR2 as SVGAGI. The ends were cut back, 8 bases at V and 9 bases at J, with 7 bases in the middle. The CDR3 covers 9 residues. CDR3 nucleotide sequence: TGTGCCAGCGGTCTGAGCTACACCTTC. As protein: CASGLSYTF.

The V and J genes are TRBV6-6 and TRBJ2-7; D perhaps matches TRBD1 (6 bases). CDR3 length: 13 residues. Trimming removed 7 bases at V and 3 bases at J, with 13 bases between. The germline V gene encodes CDR1 MNHNY and CDR2 SVGAGI (reference sequence). CDR3 sequence reads: CASKGVGVYEQYF. The DNA of the CDR3 is TGTGCCAGCAAGGGGGTGGGGGTCTACGAGCAGTACTTC.

The V call is TRBV25-1, the J call TRBJ1-1; no clear D gene. The germline V and J ends were trimmed by 4 bases and 3 bases, with 12 bases remaining between them. This CDR3 is built from 14 residues. Germline lookup yields CDR1 MGHDK and CDR2 SYGVNS. CDR3 amino acids: CASSAPRLDTEAFF. The CDR3 nucleotides are TGTGCCAGCAGTGCACCCCGACTAGACACTGAAGCTTTCTTT.

The rearrangement joins TRBV11-1 to TRBJ2-1, with D maybe TRBD1 (6 bases). The CDR3 spans 13 residues. V was clipped by 6 bases and J by 4 bases, with 10 bases between them. The germline V gene encodes CDR1 SGHAT and CDR2 FQDESV (reference sequence). The CDR3 DNA reads TGTGCCAGCAGGTCGGACAGTTACAATGAGCAGTTCTTC. Encoded protein: CASRSDSYNEQFF.

In its sample, this clone was seen once. This sequence joins TRBV7-2 and TRBJ2-4; D tentatively fits TRBD1 or TRBD2 (5 bases each). The CDR3 is 12 amino acids. Trimming removed 1 base from V and 14 bases from J, with 12 bases in between. Germline values: CDR1 SGHTA, CDR2 FQGNSA. DNA of the CDR3: TGTGCCAGCAGCTTAGACCGGGACCGAGAGTACTTC. This encodes CASSLDRDREYF.

The CDR3 sequence is CASSLARDRGGTEAFF. The CDR3 nucleotides are TGTGCCAGCAGCTTAGCCAGGGACAGGGGAGGGACTGAAGCTTTCTTT. The genes are TRBV7-2 and TRBJ1-1; 10 bases map to TRBD1. J gave up 5 bases and V 0 bases, and 6 bases lay outside the gene matches. CDR1 is SGHTA and CDR2 is FQGNSA in the germline V gene. The CDR3 extends over 16 amino acids.

This clone showed up just a few times. The chain employs TRBV19 and TRBJ1-1; 10 bases line up with TRBD1. This CDR3 comprises 11 residues. The trim removed 10 bases at V and 5 bases at J, leaving 1 base unmatched. Germline V CDR1 and CDR2: LNHDA, SQIVND (reference sequence). Here the CDR3 reads CATGQGTEAFF. The CDR3 DNA is TGTGCCACGGGACAGGGGACTGAAGCTTTCTTT.

The chain combines TRBV7-9 with TRBJ1-2, with 7 positions matching TRBD1. J lost 5 bases, V lost 4 bases, and 4 bases had no gene match. This CDR3 spans 13 amino acids. Germline V gene data show CDR1 as SEHNR and CDR2 as FQNEAQ (reference sequence). CDR3 loop: CASSYTGDYGYTF. The CDR3 DNA reads as TGTGCCAGCAGCTACACAGGGGATTATGGCTACACCTTC.

The CDR3 DNA sequence: TGTGCCAGCAGTGATACCCAAGCCCGTACCGAGCAGTACTTC. It encodes CASSDTQARTEQYF. This chain uses TRBV2 with TRBJ2-7; no clear D gene. CDR3 length: 14 amino acids. V was clipped by 3 bases and J by 6 bases, with 15 bases between them. Germline CDR1 reads SNHLY; CDR2 reads FYNNEI.

The V call is TRBV5-1, the J call TRBJ1-2; 8 bases map to TRBD1. CDR1 is SGHRS and CDR2 is YFSETQ in the germline V gene. The CDR3 consists of 14 residues. The V segment lost 5 bases and the J segment 4 bases; nucleotides outside the gene matches: 7. This CDR3 is CASRNPGQAYGYTF. The CDR3 nucleotides read TGCGCCAGCAGAAATCCGGGACAGGCCTATGGCTACACCTTC.

About this clone itself: Just one base apart from a much larger clone, this may be a read error. V and J are TRBV6-1 and TRBJ2-7; D ambiguous. This CDR3 comprises 16 residues. V lost 3 bases to trimming and J lost 3 bases, with 18 bases between them. Germline loops: CDR1 MNHNS, CDR2 SASEGT. The CDR3 DNA reads TGTGCCAGCAGTGATCTCGTTTTAGTGACCCTCTACGAGCAGTACTTC. Translating gives CASSDLVLVTLYEQYF.

V gene TRBV19 combines with J gene TRBJ1-5; D not resolved. The length of the CDR3 is 15 residues. Trimming cost V 0 bases and J 6 bases, with 12 bases left between them. Germline V gene sequence: CDR1 LNHDA, CDR2 SQIVND (reference sequence). The CDR3 reads CASSIETKRIQPQHF. The CDR3 DNA reads as TGTGCCAGTAGTATAGAGACGAAGCGGATTCAGCCCCAGCATTTT.

This clone has more than one count but fewer than ten. V usage is TRBV4-3 and J usage is TRBJ1-1; D is uncertain. Looked up from germline, CDR1 is LGHNA and CDR2 is YSLEER. The V and J ends lost 6 bases and 3 bases respectively, with 14 bases between them. The length of the CDR3 is 14 residues. CDR3 bases: TGCGCCAGCAGGGGCCCACTGAAAGACACTGAAGCTTTCTTT. Its protein is CASRGPLKDTEAFF.

The count of this clone is one. The chain uses TRBV18 and TRBJ2-3; D is unresolved. The length of the CDR3 is 13 residues. CDR1 is KGHSH and CDR2 is LQKENI in the germline V gene. Trimming removed 0 bases at V and 5 bases at J, with 6 bases between. DNA of the CDR3: TGTGCCAGCTCACCACCGGCGAAAGATACGCAGTATTTT. It translates to CASSPPAKDTQYF.

The chain joins TRBV7-3 to TRBJ2-2; D might be TRBD1 (5 bases). V lost 8 bases and J 7 bases, leaving 20 bases between the germline ends. Germline V gene sequence: CDR1 SGHTA, CDR2 FQGTGA. CDR3 length equals 15 residues. CDR3 nucleotide sequence: TGTGCCAGCGCCTCGGGTGCAGGGAACGTCGGGGAGCTGTTTTTT. Translating it yields CASASGAGNVGELFF.